This T cell receptor (beta chain) comes out of a study of cytomegalovirus exposure and HLA in healthy donors. About this clone: Its antigen remains unidentified.

Findings of the study overall: Some V segments, including TRBV6-2 and TRBV6-3, were excluded as indistinguishable. Researchers reportedly found TCR beta sequences accurately predicted most subjects' HLA-A and HLA-B alleles.

PCR employed 60 Vbeta and 13 Jbeta primers. Profiled with immunoSEQ multiplex PCR; TCRdb holds only in-frame clones, not every one. The table includes tens of thousands of clones, around 78% detected once. Trimming removed 3 bases from V and 8 bases from J; junction bases left unmatched: 7. This CDR3 spans 15 amino acids. Germline CDR1 SGDLS, CDR2 YYNGEE. The clonotype was recovered from a male donor in good health and CMV-seropositive. Input material: PBMCs. The chain recombines TRBV9 with TRBJ2-3; TRBD2 aligns across 12 bases. CDR3: CASSDGASGGGTQYF. CDR3 nucleotides: TGTGCCAGCAGCGATGGAGCTAGCGGGGGGGGTACGCAGTATTTT.